A single sample is the source of the 25 T cell receptor beta chains below, sequenced in a study of T cells after posttransplantation cyclophosphamide. Treatment was busulfan-fludarabine conditioning, a marrow graft, and cyclophosphamide on days +3 and +4. The data were produced by immunoSEQ multiplex PCR, yet TCRdb's version contains in-frame clones alone and is incomplete. The repertoire consists of under 15,000 clones, none detected only once. Sequencing used PBMCs, obtained after allogeneic stem cell transplant with posttransplant cyclophosphamide. The receptors were sampled from a female patient in her forties or fifties who received an allogeneic stem cell transplant from an unrelated donor, was CMV-positive, and had acute GVHD only. Some T cells may be transferred from the graft donor.

There are many counts of this clone. This sequence joins TRBV2 and TRBJ2-7; perhaps TRBD1 as D (6 bases). V lost 6 bases, J lost 0 bases, and 15 bases lay in between. The CDR3 consists of 15 residues. Germline CDR1 and CDR2: SNHLY and FYNNEI. CDR3 DNA sequence: TGTGCCAGCAGGGGCCAAGGACAGAGCTCCTACGAGCAGTACTTC. Amino acid sequence: CASRGQGQSSYEQYF.

This chain joins TRBV23-1 and TRBJ2-2; D is perhaps TRBD2 (6 bases). TRBV23-1 is given ORF status, its function remaining uncertain. The CDR3 is made up of 15 amino acids. V lost 11 bases, J lost 5 bases, and 21 bases lay in between. CDR3 coding DNA: TGCGCCGGGCCCACGCCTGGGGAGGTGACCGGGGAGCTGTTTTTT. This codes for CAGPTPGEVTGELFF.

This chain connects TRBV9 to TRBJ2-3; the match to TRBD2 covers 13 bases. The CDR3 is 17 amino acids. The V segment lost 0 bases and the J segment 6 bases; nucleotides outside the gene matches: 7. The germline V gene has CDR1 SGDLS and CDR2 YYNGEE. CDR3 sequence: CASSVATSGRAGDTQYF. The CDR3 DNA is TGTGCCAGCAGCGTAGCTACTAGCGGGAGGGCCGGGGATACGCAGTATTTT.

This clone was seen many times. This chain uses TRBV7-9 with TRBJ2-5, with TRBD2 identical over 10 bases. This CDR3 is 13 amino acids long. Germline CDR1 reads SEHNR; CDR2 reads FQNEAQ (reference sequence). V lost 7 bases and J lost 3; bases outside the gene matches: 2. The CDR3 sequence: CASNLAGEETQYF. DNA of the CDR3: TGTGCCAGCAATCTAGCGGGAGAAGAGACCCAGTACTTC.

This clone came up many times. This CDR3 reads CASSQDTPYEQYF. The CDR3 DNA is TGTGCCAGCAGCCAGGACACACCCTACGAGCAGTACTTC. This chain joins TRBV14 and TRBJ2-7; D may be TRBD1 (5 bases). The CDR3 covers 13 residues. The germline V gene encodes CDR1 SGHDN and CDR2 FVKESK. V lost 3 bases, J lost 2 bases, and 8 bases lay in between.

This clone was detected only a few times. The V gene is TRBV5-6, the J gene TRBJ2-2; D is perhaps TRBD2 (6 bases). The V gene's germline CDR1 is SGHDT and CDR2 YYEEEE. Between the trimmed V and J ends, which lost 4 bases and 3 bases, there was a span of 10 bases. The CDR3 consists of 14 residues. Here the CDR3 DNA reads TGTGCCAGCAGCCGCGGGGTTGACACCGGGGAGCTGTTTTTT. Translating it yields CASSRGVDTGELFF.

There are a few counts of this clone. The chain joins TRBV5-5 to TRBJ2-5, with unresolved D. V lost 0 bases, J lost 2 bases, and 5 bases lay in between. The CDR3 is 13 amino acids. Germline CDR1 and CDR2: SGHKS and YYEKEE (reference sequence). CDR3 DNA sequence: TGTGCCAGCAGCTTGGTCTTTCAAGAGACCCAGTACTTC. Protein product: CASSLVFQETQYF.

At least ten counts were recorded for this clone. The chain is built from TRBV5-1 and TRBJ2-1, with D tentatively TRBD2 (5 bases). The CDR3 totals 14 residues. Trimming removed 1 base from V and 6 bases from J, with 11 bases in between. Per the germline V gene, CDR1 is SGHRS and CDR2 is YFSETQ. The CDR3 here is CASSLRGIVNEQFF. The CDR3 coding sequence is TGCGCCAGCAGCTTGCGGGGAATTGTCAATGAGCAGTTCTTC.

In this sample, this clone turned up a few times. The rearrangement uses TRBV7-6 and TRBJ2-2, with D tentatively TRBD2 (6 bases). The CDR3 spans 16 residues. The ends were cut back, 2 bases at V and 1 base at J, with 11 bases in the middle. Germline-derived CDR1 and CDR2 are SGHVS and FNYEAQ. The CDR3 sequence: CASSLRSGVNTGELFF. The CDR3 nucleotides read TGTGCCAGCAGCTTAAGGTCGGGGGTGAACACCGGGGAGCTGTTTTTT.

Ten or more counts support this clone. V gene TRBV27 combines with J gene TRBJ1-6; D not resolved. The CDR3 extends over 15 amino acids. Germline V lookup: CDR1 MNHEY, CDR2 SMNVEV (reference sequence). V lost 0 bases to trimming and J lost 10 bases, with 13 bases between them. The CDR3 sequence is CASSLSTEVGSPLHF. In DNA form, the CDR3 reads TGTGCCAGCAGTTTATCGACTGAGGTAGGATCACCCCTCCACTTT.

The chain links TRBV28 to TRBJ2-7; 7 bases align to TRBD1. This CDR3 contains 15 residues. Germline CDR1 is MDHEN and CDR2 is SYDVKM. Trimming at V came to 3 bases and at J to 3 bases, leaving 8 bases not matched to a gene. The CDR3 sequence is CASSFLQGPDYEQYF. CDR3 nucleotides: TGTGCCAGCAGTTTTTTACAGGGGCCCGACTACGAGCAGTACTTC.

This clone was found many times. In DNA form, the CDR3 reads TGTGCCAGTAGTAAACGGGACAGGGGGAACACTGAAGCTTTCTTT. As protein: CASSKRDRGNTEAFF. The chain employs TRBV19 and TRBJ1-1; 10 positions match TRBD1. This CDR3 comprises 15 residues. CDR1 is LNHDA, CDR2 SQIVND, per germline (reference sequence). Trimming at V came to 4 bases and at J to 1 base, leaving 3 bases not matched to a gene.

This clone was recorded many times. This rearrangement joins TRBV7-9 to TRBJ2-7, with TRBD1 matching 9 bases. CDR3 length equals 16 residues. Germline V lookup: CDR1 SEHNR, CDR2 FQNEAQ (reference sequence). Trimming cost V 1 base and J 3 bases; bases outside gene matches: 7. DNA of the CDR3: TGTGCCAGCAGCTTAGTTGGGGACAGGGCGCACTACGAGCAGTACTTC. Its protein is CASSLVGDRAHYEQYF.

This clone was recorded a few times. The gene calls are TRBV14 and TRBJ1-6; possible D gene TRBD1, 6 bases. Germline V gene data show CDR1 as SGHDN and CDR2 as FVKESK. CDR3 length equals 14 residues. Trimming shortened V by 6 bases and J by 9 bases, and 15 bases separated the two germline ends. CDR3 amino acids: CASSHRVYGSPLHF. The CDR3 coding sequence is TGTGCCAGCAGTCACAGGGTATACGGTTCACCCCTCCACTTT.

About this clone: The junction departs from germline at one end; a sequencing error may be responsible. The sample contains more than one DNA sequence encoding this CDR3. This chain uses TRBV7-9 with TRBJ2-3; 7 nucleotides match TRBD1. Germline lookup yields CDR1 SEHNR and CDR2 FQNEAQ (reference sequence). The CDR3 length is 14 residues. The CDR3 nucleotides are TGTGCGAGCAGCTTGGGACAGCTCACAGATACGCAGTATTTT. Translating gives CASSLGQLTDTQYF.

The table lists this clone with many counts. This chain joins TRBV4-1 and TRBJ2-7; possibly TRBD1 for D (5 bases). V lost 2 bases and J lost 2, with 10 bases in between. CDR3 size: 14 residues. Per germline, CDR1 MGHRA and CDR2 YSYEKL. The CDR3 nucleotides read TGCGCCAGCAGCCAACTGACAGAAACCTACGAGCAGTACTTC. Translating it yields CASSQLTETYEQYF.

This clone was seen many times. The chain joins TRBV4-1 to TRBJ2-7; D unresolved. Trimming took off 1 base at V and 3 bases at J, with 7 bases between the two ends. Per the germline V gene, CDR1 is MGHRA and CDR2 is YSYEKL. The CDR3 consists of 13 residues. CDR3 DNA: TGCGCCAGCAGCCAAGTCCAGAACTACGAGCAGTACGTC. Translated: CASSQVQNYEQYV.

This clone showed up many times. The rearrangement uses TRBV7-2 and TRBJ2-7, with 9 bases aligning to TRBD1. The germline gives CDR1 SGHTA, CDR2 FQGNSA. The CDR3 contains 14 residues. Germline trimming cut 5 bases from V and 0 bases from J; bases unmatched to any gene: 2. Here the CDR3 reads CASSLDRGSYEQYF. The DNA for the CDR3 is TGTGCCAGCAGCCTGGACAGGGGCTCCTACGAGCAGTACTTC.

This clone has at least ten counts. This chain uses TRBV27 with TRBJ1-1; unclear D gene. The V end was cut by 5 bases, the J end by 6 bases, with 16 bases between. This CDR3 is 14 amino acids long. The germline V gene has CDR1 MNHEY and CDR2 SMNVEV (reference sequence). The CDR3 protein is CASSPFFLLSEAFF. In nucleotides, the CDR3 is TGTGCCAGCAGTCCTTTTTTCCTATTGTCTGAAGCTTTCTTT.

This clone was recorded many times. The chain has TRBV28 and TRBJ2-1, with TRBD2 matching 7 bases. In germline, CDR1 is MDHEN, CDR2 SYDVKM. V shed 10 bases and J 2 bases; nucleotides not matched to a gene: 5. There are 13 residues in the CDR3. The CDR3 nucleotides are TGTGCCACCACGGGACTACCCTACAATGAGCAGTTCTTC. Translated: CATTGLPYNEQFF. The whole variable domain, remainder taken from reference TRBV28 and TRBJ2-1, is DVKVTQSSRYLVKRTGEKVFLECVQDMDHENMFWYRQDPGLGLRLIYFSYDVKMKEKGDIPEGYSVSREKKERFSLILESASTNQTSMYLCATTGLPYNEQFFGPGTRLTVL.

This clone has at least ten counts. The V gene is TRBV5-4, the J gene TRBJ1-5, with unresolved D. V lost 4 bases and J lost 7, with 12 bases in between. The CDR3 is 13 amino acids. Germline CDR1 is SGHNT and CDR2 is YYREEE (reference sequence). CDR3 protein: CASSLGGEQPQHF. CDR3 DNA: TGTGCCAGCAGCCTGGGCGGTGAGCAGCCCCAGCATTTT.

The chain couples TRBV19 to TRBJ1-5; no definite D call. V was cut by 3 bases and J by 0 bases, with 18 bases left in between. Germline CDR1 is LNHDA and CDR2 is SQIVND (reference sequence). The CDR3 loop spans 18 amino acids. CDR3 in amino acids: CASSILNSYSNSNQPQHF. CDR3 DNA: TGTGCCAGTAGTATCCTTAACAGCTACTCAAATAGCAATCAGCCCCAGCATTTT.

This clone was recorded at least ten times. The rearrangement joins TRBV30 to TRBJ2-7; 7 positions agree with TRBD1. CDR3 size: 11 residues. Trimming took 4 bases from V and 4 from J; bases not matched to a gene: 1. The germline V gene encodes CDR1 GTSNPN and CDR2 SVGIG (reference sequence). CDR3 DNA: TGTGCCTGGAAGACAGGGTACGAGCAGTACTTC. Amino acid sequence: CAWKTGYEQYF.

This clone was seen repeatedly, ten times or more. The rearrangement links TRBV5-1 to TRBJ1-4; a weak D match, TRBD1 (5 bases). This CDR3 has 13 residues. Germline V gene sequence: CDR1 SGHRS, CDR2 YFSETQ. V dropped 2 bases and J dropped 8 bases, with 10 bases sitting between them. The CDR3 sequence: CASSFREGEKLFF. CDR3 bases: TGCGCCAGCAGCTTCAGGGAAGGGGAAAAACTGTTTTTT.

This clone was recorded a few times. As DNA, the CDR3 is TGTGCCAGCAGCTTGGAAACAGGGGGCGTACCCGGGGAGCTGTTTTTT. Its translation is CASSLETGGVPGELFF. The rearrangement links TRBV5-6 to TRBJ2-2; 9 positions match TRBD1. The trim removed 0 bases at V and 6 bases at J, leaving 6 bases unmatched. The V gene's germline CDR1 is SGHDT and CDR2 YYEEEE. The CDR3 contains 16 residues.